The 16 T cell receptor beta chains presented below share a single source sample, sequenced in a study of blood T cell repertoires in COVID-19. Produced via immunoSEQ multiplex PCR; TCRdb's table is partial and in-frame only. The sample lists 190,000 or so clones, approximately 80% occurring once. The sequenced material came from PBMCs or T cells enriched from blood (not recorded which). The receptors come from a middle-aged man who had recovered from COVID-19.

The rearrangement joins TRBV12-3 or TRBV12-4 to TRBJ1-2; 7 bases match TRBD1. V shed 8 bases and J 7 bases; nucleotides not matched to a gene: 7. The CDR3 contains 12 residues. CDR3 sequence: CASLESGGGYTF. The DNA of the CDR3 is TGTGCCAGCCTGGAGTCAGGGGGTGGCTACACCTTC.

This rearrangement joins TRBV30 to TRBJ2-7; no firm D call. The CDR3 runs to 13 residues. The germline V gene encodes CDR1 GTSNPN and CDR2 SVGIG (reference sequence). V lost 0 bases, J lost 1 base, and 7 bases lay in between. CDR3 sequence reads: CAWSVYGSYEQYF. The CDR3 nucleotides are TGTGCCTGGAGTGTATACGGGTCCTACGAGCAGTACTTC.

The chain couples TRBV9 to TRBJ1-6; perhaps TRBD1 as D (5 bases). The CDR3 sequence is 15 residues long. Germline V gene data show CDR1 as SGDLS and CDR2 as YYNGEE. Trimming shortened V by 0 bases and J by 8 bases, and 12 bases separated the two germline ends. The CDR3 coding sequence is TGTGCCAGCAGCGTAGATCAGGGAGGGGATTCACCCCTCCACTTT. It codes for CASSVDQGGDSPLHF.

This rearrangement joins TRBV7-3 to TRBJ2-1; 7 bases fit TRBD2. Germline CDR1 and CDR2: SGHTA and FQGTGA. The CDR3 is 15 residues long. J was trimmed by 3 bases and V by 5 bases; bases with no gene match: 7. The CDR3 loop reads CASSTPGLHYNEQFF. CDR3 coding DNA: TGTGCCAGCAGCACCCCGGGACTACACTACAATGAGCAGTTCTTC.

CDR3 nucleotide sequence: TGTGCCAGCAAGCAGGACAGGGGAGTGGGATCACCCCTCCACTTT. Its protein product is CASKQDRGVGSPLHF. The V and J genes are TRBV6-5 and TRBJ1-6; 9 nucleotides align to TRBD1. V lost 7 bases and J lost 10; bases outside the gene matches: 11. This CDR3 is 15 amino acids long. Germline CDR1 and CDR2: MNHEY and SVGAGI.

The CDR3 loop reads CASSYSGTQEKLFF. The CDR3 DNA reads as TGCGCCAGCAGCTATTCCGGGACACAGGAAAAACTGTTTTTT. V is TRBV5-1 and J is TRBJ1-4; the D gene is possibly TRBD1 (6 bases). CDR3 length: 14 amino acids. In germline, CDR1 is SGHRS, CDR2 YFSETQ. Trimming stripped 3 bases from V and 8 bases from J, with 14 bases between.

This chain links TRBV6-5 with TRBJ2-7, with 8 nucleotides matching TRBD2. The germline CDR1 and CDR2 sequences are MNHEY and SVGAGI. The CDR3 contains 16 residues. V trimming: 2 bases; J trimming: 5 bases; junction bases outside the gene matches: 11. The CDR3 nucleotides read TGTGCCAGCAGTTACCAGCCTAAACCGGGACTAGACGAGCAGTACTTC. Residues: CASSYQPKPGLDEQYF.

In regard to this clone: Other DNA sequences in the same sample also yield this CDR3. The rearrangement joins TRBV30 to TRBJ1-5; the D gene is possibly TRBD1 (5 bases). Deletions cut 1 base from V and 0 bases from J, with 10 bases between. The CDR3 has 15 amino acids. The V gene's germline CDR1 is GTSNPN and CDR2 SVGIG (reference sequence). The CDR3 coding sequence is TGTGCCTGGAGTGGGGGCCGCGGTAGCAATCAGCCCCAGCATTTT. Protein product: CAWSGGRGSNQPQHF.

The gene calls are TRBV30 and TRBJ2-7, with D tentatively TRBD2 (6 bases). V gave up 3 bases and J gave up 2 bases, with 11 bases separating them. The germline CDR1 and CDR2 sequences are GTSNPN and SVGIG (reference sequence). This CDR3 is built from 13 residues. DNA of the CDR3: TGTGCCTGGAGCCAAGGACTACCCTACGAGCAGTACTTC. It specifies CAWSQGLPYEQYF.

This clone was observed a single time. The chain is built from TRBV12-5 and TRBJ2-1, with TRBD1 as a possible D gene (6 bases). The CDR3 is 15 residues long. The V gene's germline CDR1 is LGHNT and CDR2 FRNRAP. Trimming removed 5 bases from V and 6 bases from J, with 17 bases in between. CDR3 nucleotides: TGTGCTAGTGGTCCAGGGGAGAGTTCGCGCAATGAGCAGTTCTTC. It specifies CASGPGESSRNEQFF.

CDR3 in DNA: TGTGCCAGCAGCCCCTTCGGGAGTTGGCAAGAGACCCAGTACTTC. Protein: CASSPFGSWQETQYF. This chain joins TRBV7-9 and TRBJ2-5; tentatively, D is TRBD2 (6 bases). Trimming removed 5 bases at V and 2 bases at J, with 15 bases between. This CDR3 contains 15 residues. Per the germline V gene, CDR1 is SEHNR and CDR2 is FQNEAQ (reference sequence).

V gene TRBV14 combines with J gene TRBJ2-1, with 11 bases matching TRBD2. This CDR3 comprises 21 residues. V gave up 1 base and J gave up 0 bases; unmatched junction bases: 14. Germline CDR1 SGHDN, CDR2 FVKESK. As DNA, the CDR3 is TGTGCCAGCAGCCAAGGTTTTAGAGTAGTAGCGGGGGGGAGCTCCTACAATGAGCAGTTCTTC. Translation gives CASSQGFRVVAGGSSYNEQFF.

The rearrangement links TRBV5-1 to TRBJ2-3; TRBD1 might be the D (6 bases). This CDR3 has 16 residues. Germline loops: CDR1 SGHRS, CDR2 YFSETQ. Trimming left V 3 bases short and J 0 bases short, with 14 bases between. The CDR3 region has the DNA TGCGCCAGCAGCTCGAGGGCCAGGGGCAGCACAGATACGCAGTATTTT. Protein sequence: CASSSRARGSTDTQYF.

Turning to this clone: Other DNA sequences in this sample translate to the same CDR3. The chain has TRBV5-1 and TRBJ1-2; D perhaps matches TRBD1 (5 bases). The CDR3 is made up of 14 amino acids. The ends were cut back, 3 bases at V and 2 bases at J, with 11 bases in the middle. Germline-derived CDR1 and CDR2 are SGHRS and YFSETQ. The CDR3, as DNA: TGCGCCAGCAGCTCCTCTGGGGGGAACTATGGCTACACCTTC. This sequence encodes CASSSSGGNYGYTF.

This clone appeared a few times. The chain recombines TRBV5-6 with TRBJ2-3; possibly TRBD2 for D (5 bases). CDR3 size: 11 residues. V lost 4 bases to trimming and J lost 6 bases, with 6 bases between them. Germline loops: CDR1 SGHDT, CDR2 YYEEEE. The CDR3, as DNA: TGTGCCAGCAGCCCGGGGGATACGCAGTATTTT. Translated: CASSPGDTQYF.

V gene TRBV30 combines with J gene TRBJ1-1; possible D gene TRBD1, 5 bases. V dropped 3 bases and J dropped 0 bases, with 11 bases sitting between them. The CDR3 is made up of 14 amino acids. CDR1 is GTSNPN and CDR2 is SVGIG in the germline V gene (reference sequence). The CDR3 loop is CAWRFGDLNTEAFF. DNA of the CDR3: TGTGCCTGGAGATTCGGGGACTTGAACACTGAAGCTTTCTTT.